This T cell receptor (beta chain) appears in the sequencing data of a study of siplizumab effects on memory and regulatory T cells. Sequencing used immunoSEQ multiplex PCR; TCRdb keeps in-frame clones, though not all of them. The sample records over 85,000 clones, around 95% being singletons. V lost 0 bases, J lost 7 bases, and 1 base stayed unmatched. This CDR3 has 14 residues. Germline V gene data show CDR1 as MGHRA and CDR2 as YSYEKL. Sequences were obtained from naive CD4+ T cells sorted from blood. This sequence originates from a human donor in good health. The chain links TRBV4-1 to TRBJ1-5, with 9 bases that match TRBD1. The CDR3 nucleotides are TGCGCCAGCAGCCAAGAGGACAGGGGCCAGCCCCAGCATTTT. Protein: CASSQEDRGQPQHF.